This note documents a single T cell receptor (beta chain) sequence. This sample is drawn from a study of blood T cell repertoires in COVID-19. Study-wide context: Acute and convalescent COVID-19 samples came from the United States, Italy and Spain.

As originally analysed: Quantification of nucleated cells was approximated via reference gene primer amplification. Libraries were prepared by immunoSEQ multiplex PCR; TCRdb keeps only in-frame clonotypes and omits some of them. Clone size and V and J calls were adopted from that table, with D and trimming inferred from the DNA. Found here are 300,000 to 400,000 clones, 65% to 90% of them singletons; the top ten hold around 7.8%. This CDR3 has 13 amino acids. V was shortened by 3 bases and J by 9 bases, with 9 bases between the two germline ends. Germline loops: CDR1 MNHNS, CDR2 SASEGT. What was sequenced was peripheral blood. This chain uses TRBV6-1 with TRBJ1-6; no clear D. The sequence was obtained from a human donor in a cohort sampled during active COVID-19. CDR3 nucleotide sequence: TGTGCCAGCAGTGATTATGCCGGTTCACCCCTCCACTTT. It codes for CASSDYAGSPLHF.